A single sample is the source of the 21 T cell receptor beta chains below, sequenced in a study of spatial heterogeneity in lung cancer. Time point given: sample taken at primary tumor resection. Without sorting, whole RNA was sequenced from tumor, nontumor lung or frozen PBMC. TCRdb fed the 5' RACE reads into MiXCR, producing one record per CDR3 protein. Of approximately 40,000 distinct CDR3 sequences in the sample, 7.5% were seen once. Sequenced material: PBMCs, taken at surgery. The receptors shown here come from a male donor with early-stage non-small cell lung cancer.

The chain carries TRBV7-2 and TRBJ2-4, with TRBD2 matching over 8 bases. The germline gives CDR1 SGHTA, CDR2 FQGNSA. CDR3 size: 16 residues. V was pared by 3 bases and J by 0 bases, with 4 bases of the junction left unmatched. The CDR3 bases are TGTGCCAGCAGCTTTACCGGGGGGGTAGCCAAAAACATTCAGTACTTC. It codes for CASSFTGGVAKNIQYF.

Ten or more counts support this clonotype. The rearrangement links TRBV25-1 to TRBJ2-1, with 13 nucleotides matching TRBD2. Germline V gene data show CDR1 as MGHDK and CDR2 as SYGVNS. V gave up 4 bases and J gave up 5 bases; unmatched junction bases: 5. CDR3 length: 16 amino acids. The DNA for the CDR3 is TGTGCCAGCAGTGTTCCGGGACTAGCGGGACACAATGAGCAGTTCTTC. Translated, it gives CASSVPGLAGHNEQFF. Together with reference TRBV25-1 and TRBJ2-1, the CDR3 gives the full variable domain: EADIYQTPRYLVIGTGKKITLECSQTMGHDKMYWYQQDPGMELHLIHYSYGVNSTEKGDLSSESTVSRIRTEHFPLTLESARPSHTSQYLCASSVPGLAGHNEQFFGPGTRLTVL.

The table lists this clonotype with a count of one. The V gene is TRBV12-5, the J gene TRBJ2-5, with 8 bases fitting TRBD2. Germline V gives CDR1 LGHNT, CDR2 FRNRAP. This CDR3 spans 15 amino acids. V gave up 6 bases and J gave up 4 bases; unmatched junction bases: 10. CDR3 sequence reads: CASGPPGLEGETQYF. CDR3 DNA sequence: TGTGCTAGTGGCCCACCGGGACTAGAGGGAGAGACCCAGTACTTC. The whole variable domain, remainder taken from reference TRBV12-5 and TRBJ2-5, is DARVTQTPRHKVTEMGQEVTMRCQPILGHNTVFWYRQTMMQGLELLAYFRNRAPLDDSGMPKDRFSAEMPDATLATLKIQPSEPRDSAVYFCASGPPGLEGETQYFGPGTRLLVL.

The rearrangement joins TRBV14 to TRBJ2-3, with D possibly being TRBD2 (6 bases). The CDR3 spans 12 residues. Trimming pared 3 bases from V and 9 bases from J, leaving 10 bases between. Germline assignment: CDR1 SGHDN and CDR2 FVKESK. The CDR3 DNA follows: TGTGCCAGCAGCCAGGAGGGACTGACGCAGTATTTT. Protein product: CASSQEGLTQYF.

This clonotype was counted at least ten times. The chain couples TRBV7-2 to TRBJ2-5; D perhaps matches TRBD1 (5 bases). The V gene lost 2 bases and the J gene lost 6 bases, with 22 bases spanning the gap. CDR3 size: 17 residues. Germline CDR1 reads SGHTA; CDR2 reads FQGNSA. This chain's CDR3 is CASSLTPAREGRKTQYF. DNA of the CDR3: TGTGCCAGCAGCTTAACCCCGGCCAGGGAAGGAAGAAAGACCCAGTACTTC. The full variable domain, with the rest looked up from reference TRBV7-2 and TRBJ2-5, is GAGVSQSPSNKVTEKGKDVELRCDPISGHTALYWYRQSLGQGLEFLIYFQGNSAPDKSGLPSDRFSAERTGGSVSTLTIQRTQQEDSAVYLCASSLTPAREGRKTQYFGPGTRLLVL.

This clonotype was detected ten times or more. The chain carries TRBV10-3 and TRBJ2-3, with D possibly being TRBD1 (6 bases). Per the germline V gene, CDR1 is ENHRY and CDR2 is SYGVKD. The germline V and J ends were trimmed by 6 bases and 2 bases, with 9 bases remaining between them. This CDR3 is built from 13 residues. CDR3 in amino acids: CAIRGQSTDTQYF. As DNA, the CDR3 is TGTGCCATCAGAGGACAGTCCACAGATACGCAGTATTTT.

This clonotype is classed as medium-sized (0.01 to 0.1%). V usage is TRBV20-1 and J usage is TRBJ2-1; no clear D. Germline V gene sequence: CDR1 DFQATT, CDR2 SNEGSKA (reference sequence). Trimming removed 6 bases at V and 5 bases at J, with 11 bases between. This CDR3 contains 12 residues. The CDR3 bases are TGCAGTGCCCCCGACTGGGACAATGAGCAGTTCTTC. Its protein product is CSAPDWDNEQFF.

At least ten counts were recorded for this clonotype. The V and J genes are TRBV7-6 and TRBJ2-3, with TRBD2 identical over 13 bases. Trimming cost V 5 bases and J 5 bases; bases outside gene matches: 7. This CDR3 spans 16 amino acids. The germline V gene has CDR1 SGHVS and CDR2 FNYEAQ. The CDR3 here is CASSVGLAGVIDTQYF. The CDR3 bases are TGTGCCAGCAGCGTCGGACTAGCGGGAGTTATAGATACGCAGTATTTT. The complete variable domain, with remaining parts taken from reference TRBV7-6 and TRBJ2-3, reads GAGVSQSPRYKVTKRGQDVALRCDPISGHVSLYWYRQALGQGPEFLTYFNYEAQQDKSGLPNDRFSAERPEGSISTLTIQRTEQRDSAMYRCASSVGLAGVIDTQYFGPGTRLTVL.

This clonotype appeared many times. The rearrangement links TRBV29-1 to TRBJ1-1; no clear D gene. Germline V lookup: CDR1 SQVTM, CDR2 ANQGSEA. Trimming took 6 bases from V and 1 from J, leaving 21 bases between them. CDR3 length: 16 residues. The CDR3 loop is CSVRVFREAGNTEAFF. The CDR3 DNA sequence: TGCAGCGTACGAGTCTTTCGGGAGGCGGGGAACACTGAAGCTTTCTTT.

The CDR3: CAWSVLGLADTGELFF. The CDR3 nucleotides read TGTGCCTGGAGTGTACTCGGACTAGCGGACACCGGGGAGCTGTTTTTT. V usage is TRBV30 and J usage is TRBJ2-2, with TRBD2 matching 10 bases. With V trimmed by 0 bases and J by 3 bases, 4 bases remained unmatched. The CDR3 extends over 16 amino acids. CDR1 and CDR2 (germline): GTSNPN, SVGIG (reference sequence).

At least ten counts were recorded for this clonotype. The V and J genes are TRBV2 and TRBJ1-6; D uncertain. Between the trimmed V and J ends, which lost 0 bases and 4 bases, there was a span of 1 base. The CDR3 has 13 amino acids. The germline V gene has CDR1 SNHLY and CDR2 FYNNEI. The CDR3 region is CASSEAYNSPLHF. The CDR3 coding sequence is TGTGCCAGCAGTGAAGCGTATAATTCACCCCTCCACTTT.

This clonotype has a count of ten or more. The J gene is TRBJ1-1, the V gene TRBV5-1; D remains ambiguous. V lost 2 bases to trimming and J lost 0 bases, with 8 bases between them. Germline V gene sequence: CDR1 SGHRS, CDR2 YFSETQ. This CDR3 is 14 amino acids long. Written as DNA, the CDR3 is TGCGCCAGCAGCTTACGGGGAGTGAACACTGAAGCTTTCTTT. It translates to CASSLRGVNTEAFF.

There are many counts of this clonotype. The chain uses TRBV9 and TRBJ1-2, with 11 bases lining up with TRBD1. The germline CDR1 and CDR2 sequences are SGDLS and YYNGEE. V was pared by 0 bases and J by 4 bases, with 5 bases of the junction left unmatched. The CDR3 loop spans 16 amino acids. Written as DNA, the CDR3 is TGTGCCAGCAGCGTAGAGGACAGGGGGCGCCTCTATGGCTACACCTTC. It codes for CASSVEDRGRLYGYTF.

At least ten counts were recorded for this clonotype. This rearrangement joins TRBV6-5 to TRBJ2-7; no clear D. The germline V gene encodes CDR1 MNHEY and CDR2 SVGAGI. V shed 5 bases and J shed 6 bases, with 11 bases lying between them. This CDR3 has 12 amino acids. CDR3 region: CASSDGDAEQYF. In DNA form, the CDR3 reads TGTGCCAGCAGTGACGGAGATGCCGAGCAGTACTTC.

CDR3 loop: CATSPARNVNNEQFF. The CDR3 DNA reads as TGTGCCACCAGCCCCGCAAGGAATGTGAACAATGAGCAGTTCTTC. This sequence joins TRBV24-1 and TRBJ2-1; D uncertain. The CDR3 has 15 residues. CDR1 KGHDR and CDR2 SFDVKD come from the germline V gene. Trimming left V 7 bases short and J 5 bases short, with 17 bases between.

At least ten counts were recorded for this clonotype. CDR3 in amino acids: CASSERGWNQPQHF. The DNA for the CDR3 is TGTGCCAGCAGTGAACGGGGTTGGAATCAGCCCCAGCATTTT. The chain couples TRBV6-1 to TRBJ1-5, with D hard to call. Germline values: CDR1 MNHNS, CDR2 SASEGT. The CDR3 extends over 14 amino acids. V dropped 2 bases and J dropped 4 bases, with 9 bases sitting between them.

At least ten counts were recorded for this clonotype. The rearrangement uses TRBV23-1 and TRBJ1-5; TRBD1 might be the D (5 bases). TRBV23-1 is flagged as an ORF with uncertain function. CDR3 length: 18 residues. Between the trimmed V and J ends, which lost 6 bases and 0 bases, there was a span of 21 bases. In DNA, the CDR3 is TGCGCCAGCAGCCCCCCTCTTCGACAGCTGTATAGCAATCAGCCCCAGCATTTT. Translated: CASSPPLRQLYSNQPQHF.

This clonotype was found many times. The chain combines TRBV7-3 with TRBJ2-1; D not certain. The CDR3 has 15 residues. The germline gives CDR1 SGHTA, CDR2 FQGTGA. V lost 5 bases, J lost 6 bases, and 17 bases lay in between. CDR3 bases: TGTGCCAGCAGCCCATTCCGACCCGTCCCCAATGAGCAGTTCTTC. Translated: CASSPFRPVPNEQFF.

This chain joins TRBV7-9 and TRBJ2-7, with TRBD2 as a possible D gene (7 bases). This CDR3 is 12 amino acids long. Germline-derived CDR1 and CDR2 are SEHNR and FQNEAQ (reference sequence). V was trimmed by 4 bases and J by 7 bases, leaving 11 bases between them. CDR3 nucleotides: TGTGCCAGCAGCTCCAGGGGAGGGGAGCAGTACGTC. Translation: CASSSRGGEQYV.

This clonotype came up a few times. The V and J genes are TRBV7-8 and TRBJ2-1, with 9 bases matching TRBD2. This CDR3 has 14 amino acids. In germline, CDR1 is SGHVS, CDR2 FQNEAQ. The trim removed 8 bases at V and 6 bases at J, leaving 8 bases unmatched. DNA of the CDR3: TGTGCCAGCTCTCATAGCGGGAGAGGCAATGAGCAGTTCTTC. Translation: CASSHSGRGNEQFF. Full variable domain (outside the CDR3, taken from reference TRBV7-8 and TRBJ2-1): GAGVSQSPRYKVAKRGQDVALRCDPISGHVSLFWYQQALGQGPEFLTYFQNEAQLDKSGLPSDRFFAERPEGSVSTLKIQRTQQEDSAVYLCASSHSGRGNEQFFGPGTRLTVL.

This clonotype was observed at least ten times. The gene calls are TRBV7-8 and TRBJ2-3, with D tentatively TRBD2 (5 bases). This CDR3 has 15 amino acids. Germline V CDR1 and CDR2: SGHVS, FQNEAQ. V was pared by 3 bases and J by 8 bases, with 18 bases between. This chain's CDR3 is CASSFRARGPGTQYF. CDR3 DNA: TGTGCCAGCAGCTTTAGGGCTAGAGGGCCCGGTACGCAGTATTTT.